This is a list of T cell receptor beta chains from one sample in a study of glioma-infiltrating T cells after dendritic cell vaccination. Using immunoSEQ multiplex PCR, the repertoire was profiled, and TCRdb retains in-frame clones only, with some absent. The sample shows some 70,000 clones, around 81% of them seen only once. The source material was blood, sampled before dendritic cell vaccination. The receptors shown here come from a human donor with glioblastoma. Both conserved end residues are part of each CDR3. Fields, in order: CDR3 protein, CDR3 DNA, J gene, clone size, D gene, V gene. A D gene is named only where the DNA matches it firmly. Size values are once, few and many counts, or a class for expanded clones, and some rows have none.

CDR3 protein: CASRVGTGVNQPQHF
CDR3 DNA: TGTGCCAGCAGAGTAGGGACAGGGGTAAATCAGCCCCAGCATTTT
J gene: TRBJ1-5
clone size: NA
D gene: TRBD1
V gene: TRBV6-1

CDR3 protein: CASSRDRVTNYGYTF
CDR3 DNA: TGTGCCAGCAGCCGGGACAGGGTAACTAACTATGGCTACACCTTC
J gene: TRBJ1-2
clone size: NA
D gene: TRBD1
V gene: TRBV5-6

CDR3 protein: CASSGGTVSYEQYF
CDR3 DNA: TGTGCCAGTAGTGGAGGGACAGTGAGCTACGAGCAGTACTTC
J gene: TRBJ2-7
clone size: NA
D gene: NA
V gene: TRBV19

CDR3 protein: CASRGTGAGYEQYF
CDR3 DNA: TGTGCCAGCAGGGGGACAGGGGCGGGGTACGAGCAGTACTTC
J gene: TRBJ2-7
clone size: NA
D gene: TRBD1
V gene: TRBV25-1

CDR3 protein: CASSAPGMVQPQHF
CDR3 DNA: TGTGCCAGCAGTGCGCCGGGAATGGTTCAGCCCCAGCATTTT
J gene: TRBJ1-5
clone size: NA
D gene: NA
V gene: TRBV6-1

CDR3 protein: CASSYPGQGVEKLFF
CDR3 DNA: TGTGCCAGCAGTTACCCGGGACAGGGAGTTGAAAAACTGTTTTTT
J gene: TRBJ1-4
clone size: once
D gene: TRBD1
V gene: TRBV6-6

CDR3 protein: CASSPGEFGYGYTF
CDR3 DNA: TGCGCCAGCAGCCCCGGTGAATTCGGGTATGGCTACACCTTC
J gene: TRBJ1-2
clone size: NA
D gene: NA
V gene: TRBV5-1

CDR3 protein: CASSRRTHYGYTF
CDR3 DNA: TGTGCCAGCAGCAGGCGGACACACTATGGCTACACCTTC
J gene: TRBJ1-2
clone size: NA
D gene: NA
V gene: TRBV7-2

CDR3 protein: CSVDRGGDTQYF
CDR3 DNA: TGCAGCGTCGACAGGGGGGGAGATACGCAGTATTTT
J gene: TRBJ2-3
clone size: few
D gene: TRBD1
V gene: TRBV29-1

CDR3 protein: CASSLVAGGTGELFF
CDR3 DNA: TGTGCCAGCAGCTTAGTGGCGGGGGGCACCGGGGAGCTGTTTTTT
J gene: TRBJ2-2
clone size: NA
D gene: TRBD2
V gene: TRBV7-3

CDR3 protein: CASSTHRVFSKNIQYF
CDR3 DNA: TGTGCTAGCAGCACCCACAGGGTGTTTAGCAAAAACATTCAGTACTTC
J gene: TRBJ2-4
clone size: NA
D gene: NA
V gene: TRBV7-7

CDR3 protein: CASMRDNQPQHF
CDR3 DNA: TGTGCCAGCATGAGGGACAATCAGCCCCAGCATTTT
J gene: TRBJ1-5
clone size: NA
D gene: NA
V gene: TRBV7-9

CDR3 protein: CASSLDRWNTEAFF
CDR3 DNA: TGTGCCAGCAGCCTAGACAGGTGGAACACTGAAGCTTTCTTT
J gene: TRBJ1-1
clone size: NA
D gene: NA
V gene: TRBV7-2

CDR3 protein: CASSLGEETVSYEQYF
CDR3 DNA: TGTGCCAGCAGCCTCGGGGAGGAAACAGTAAGCTACGAGCAGTACTTC
J gene: TRBJ2-7
clone size: NA
D gene: NA
V gene: TRBV4-2